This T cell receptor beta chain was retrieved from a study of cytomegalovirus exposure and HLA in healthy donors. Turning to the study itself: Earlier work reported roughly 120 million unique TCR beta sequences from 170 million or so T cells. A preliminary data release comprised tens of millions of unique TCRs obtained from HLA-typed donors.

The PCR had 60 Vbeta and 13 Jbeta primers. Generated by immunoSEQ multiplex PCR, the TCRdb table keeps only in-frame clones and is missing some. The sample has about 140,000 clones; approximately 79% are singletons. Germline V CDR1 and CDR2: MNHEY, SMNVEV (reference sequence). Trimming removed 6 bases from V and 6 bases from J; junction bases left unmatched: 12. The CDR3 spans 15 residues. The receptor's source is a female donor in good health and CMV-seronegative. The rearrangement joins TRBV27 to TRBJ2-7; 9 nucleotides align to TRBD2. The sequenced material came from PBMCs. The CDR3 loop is CASRERLADPLEQYF. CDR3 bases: TGTGCCAGCAGGGAACGACTAGCGGATCCTCTCGAGCAGTACTTC.